This T cell receptor (beta chain) was captured by sequencing in a study of blood T cell repertoires in COVID-19. Overall study: Spain, Italy and the United States supplied samples that represented acute and convalescent COVID-19. The analysed material was cDNA or gDNA that came from T cells, B-cell-depleted T cells, or PBMCs.

Per the original methods: Amplification of reference gene primers was used by the study to estimate nucleated cell counts. Method: immunoSEQ multiplex PCR; TCRdb's copy keeps in-frame clones and lacks some. The D gene and trimming were derived from the DNA, and the V and J assignments and clone size from that table. The sample includes tens of thousands of clones, about 93% of them seen just once. J lost 6 bases, V lost 4 bases, and 4 bases had no gene match. Germline CDR1 reads SGDLS; CDR2 reads YYNGEE. The CDR3 sequence is 14 residues long. Material: peripheral blood. The rearrangement joins TRBV9 to TRBJ1-6, with TRBD1 matching over 7 bases. This sequence originates from a woman of 80 years or more with acute or convalescent COVID-19. The DNA of the CDR3 is TGTGCCAGCAGCCGGGACAGACTTAATTCACCCCTCCACTTT. Its protein is CASSRDRLNSPLHF.